This T cell receptor beta chain was observed in a study of Ad26.COV2.S vaccination and SARS-CoV-2 variants. Study context: Sample donor was a member of the COV1001 Ad26.COV2.S trial arm. Doses of Ad26.COV2.S were injected into muscle once or twice, 56 days apart.

The repertoire was sequenced with immunoSEQ multiplex PCR; TCRdb's copy has only in-frame clones and lacks some. The sample has approximately 410,000 clones, over 80% seen once. Stated treatment: approximately 18 received Ad26.COV2.S at low or high dose, single or two shots; 5 received placebo; per-sample allocation not given. The samples were gathered on day 63 after the first injection of vaccine or placebo. The germline V gene encodes CDR1 MNHNS and CDR2 SASEGT. V was clipped by 3 bases and J by 5 bases; unmatched bases: 7. CDR3 size: 15 residues. The sample here was peripheral blood, taken in a trial of Ad26.COV2.S vaccine versus placebo. J is TRBJ2-3 and V is TRBV6-1; TRBD1 matches at 8 bases. This clonotype was obtained from a person between 18 and 59 years old who received the Ad26.COV2.S COVID-19 vaccine or a placebo. The CDR3 sequence: CASSEPTGVVDTQYF. The CDR3 DNA is TGTGCCAGCAGTGAGCCGACAGGGGTAGTAGATACGCAGTATTTT.